Sequencing of this TCR beta chain was carried out in a study of cytomegalovirus exposure and HLA in healthy donors. Overall study context: An analysis done earlier identified about 100 million unique TCR beta sequences from about 180 million T cells. In an early release, HLA-typed donors contributed 77 million or so unique TCR sequences.

As concerns this clone: The antigen is unknown.

It was with 60 Vbeta and 13 Jbeta primers that the PCR ran. Here immunoSEQ multiplex PCR was the method, and the copy in TCRdb shows in-frame clones only, minus some. This sample has around 200,000 clones, with roughly 79% found just once. Study-wide results and limits: TCR beta chains numbering more than 150 were designated cytomegalovirus-associated. The study had only CMV serostatus as immune exposure information.

Germline CDR1 SGHTA, CDR2 FQGNSA. This CDR3 is built from 15 residues. With V trimmed by 5 bases and J by 5 bases, 10 bases remained unmatched. The rearrangement joins TRBV7-2 to TRBJ1-1, with 8 bases aligning to TRBD1. The receptor's source is a man between 18 and 29 years old in good health and CMV-seronegative. Sequencing input: PBMCs. As DNA, the CDR3 is TGTGCCAGCAGCCAACGTGGACAGGGTGGGACTGAAGCTTTCTTT. Its protein product is CASSQRGQGGTEAFF.